This T cell receptor (beta chain) was captured in a study of technical replicates of blood from a handful of donors. The CDR3 is 14 amino acids. Germline CDR1 and CDR2: SGHNT and YYREEE (reference sequence). Trimming pared 4 bases from V and 1 base from J, leaving 8 bases between. Method: immunoSEQ multiplex PCR; TCRdb's copy keeps in-frame clones and lacks some. The sample includes 60,000 to 75,000 clones, just under 90% of them seen just once. V usage is TRBV5-4 and J usage is TRBJ2-2, with TRBD1 as a possible D gene (6 bases). The source material was PBMCs. This clonotype was obtained from a human donor in good health. Some clones in this sample may be carry-over from other donors' samples. CDR3 coding DNA: TGTGCCAGCAGCACGGACAGGAACACCGGGGAGCTGTTTTTT. Translation gives CASSTDRNTGELFF.